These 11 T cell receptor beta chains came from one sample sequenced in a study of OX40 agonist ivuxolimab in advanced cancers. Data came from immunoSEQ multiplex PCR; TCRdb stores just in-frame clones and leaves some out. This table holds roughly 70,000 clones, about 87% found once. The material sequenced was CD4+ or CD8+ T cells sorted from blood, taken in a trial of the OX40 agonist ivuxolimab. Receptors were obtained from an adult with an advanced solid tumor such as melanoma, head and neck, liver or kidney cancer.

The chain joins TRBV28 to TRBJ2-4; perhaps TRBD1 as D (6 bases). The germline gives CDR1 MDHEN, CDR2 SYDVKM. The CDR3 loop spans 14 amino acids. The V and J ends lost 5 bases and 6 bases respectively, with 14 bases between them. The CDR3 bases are TGTGCCAGCAGTCTGGGACACATGGCAAACATTCAGTACTTC. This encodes CASSLGHMANIQYF.

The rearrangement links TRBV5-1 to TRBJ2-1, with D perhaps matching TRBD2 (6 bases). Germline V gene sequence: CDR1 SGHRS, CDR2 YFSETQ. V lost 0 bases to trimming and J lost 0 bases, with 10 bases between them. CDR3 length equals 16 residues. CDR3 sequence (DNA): TGCGCCAGCAGCTTGGGGGACTCCCGCTCCTACAATGAGCAGTTCTTC. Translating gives CASSLGDSRSYNEQFF.

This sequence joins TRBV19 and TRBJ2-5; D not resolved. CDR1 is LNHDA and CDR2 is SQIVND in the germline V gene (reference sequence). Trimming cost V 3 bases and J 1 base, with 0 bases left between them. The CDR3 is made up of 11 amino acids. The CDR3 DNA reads TGTGCCAGTAGTATCCAAGAGACCCAGTACTTC. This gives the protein CASSIQETQYF.

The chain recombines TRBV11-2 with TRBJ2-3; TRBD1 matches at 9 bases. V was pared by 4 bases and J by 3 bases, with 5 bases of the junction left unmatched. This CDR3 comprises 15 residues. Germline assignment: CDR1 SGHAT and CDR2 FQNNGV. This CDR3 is CASSSWTGVTDTQYF. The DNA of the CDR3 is TGTGCCAGCAGCTCTTGGACAGGGGTTACAGATACGCAGTATTTT.

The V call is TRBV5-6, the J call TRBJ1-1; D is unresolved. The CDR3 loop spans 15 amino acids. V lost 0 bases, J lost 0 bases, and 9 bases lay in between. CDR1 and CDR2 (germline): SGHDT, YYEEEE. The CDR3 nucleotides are TGTGCCAGCAGCTTGGGAGGGCCAATGAACACTGAAGCTTTCTTT. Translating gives CASSLGGPMNTEAFF.

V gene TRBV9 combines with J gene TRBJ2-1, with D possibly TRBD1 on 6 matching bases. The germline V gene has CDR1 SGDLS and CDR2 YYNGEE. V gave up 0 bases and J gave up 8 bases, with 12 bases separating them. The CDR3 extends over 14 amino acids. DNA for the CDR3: TGTGCCAGCAGCGTAGGGGCCAGGGGCGATGAGCAGTTCTTC. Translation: CASSVGARGDEQFF.

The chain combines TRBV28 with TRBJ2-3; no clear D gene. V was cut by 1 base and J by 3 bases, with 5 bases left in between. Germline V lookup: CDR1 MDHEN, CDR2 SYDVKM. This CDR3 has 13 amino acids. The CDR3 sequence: CASSLSGTDTQYF. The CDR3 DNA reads TGTGCCAGCAGTTTATCCGGGACAGATACGCAGTATTTT.

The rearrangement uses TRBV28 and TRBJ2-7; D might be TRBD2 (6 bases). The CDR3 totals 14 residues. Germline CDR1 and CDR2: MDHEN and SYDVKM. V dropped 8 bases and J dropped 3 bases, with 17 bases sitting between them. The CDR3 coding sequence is TGTGCCAGCGAAACCGGGACTGATTACTACGAGCAGTACTTC. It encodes CASETGTDYYEQYF.

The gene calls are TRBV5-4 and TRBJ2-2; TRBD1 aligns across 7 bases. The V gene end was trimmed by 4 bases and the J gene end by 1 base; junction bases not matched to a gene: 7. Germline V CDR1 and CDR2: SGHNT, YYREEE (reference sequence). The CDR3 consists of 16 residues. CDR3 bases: TGTGCCAGCAGCCGCAGGGGACAGAGGAACACCGGGGAGCTGTTTTTT. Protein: CASSRRGQRNTGELFF.

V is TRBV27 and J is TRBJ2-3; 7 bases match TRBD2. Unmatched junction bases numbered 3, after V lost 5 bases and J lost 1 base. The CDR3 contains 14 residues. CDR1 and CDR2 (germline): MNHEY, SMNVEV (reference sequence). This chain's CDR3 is CASSRLAGTDTQYF. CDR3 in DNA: TGTGCCAGCAGTAGGCTAGCGGGCACAGATACGCAGTATTTT.

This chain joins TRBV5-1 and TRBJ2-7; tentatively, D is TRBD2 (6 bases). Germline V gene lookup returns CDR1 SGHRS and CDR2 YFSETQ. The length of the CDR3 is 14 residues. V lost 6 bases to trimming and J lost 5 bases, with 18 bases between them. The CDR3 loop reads CASTPLVAGNEQYF. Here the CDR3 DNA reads TGCGCCAGCACTCCCCTGGTCGCGGGGAACGAGCAGTACTTC.